What follows describes a single T cell receptor beta chain. The antigen is undetermined. These data originate in a study of T cell responses to AZD1222 COVID-19 vaccine. Study-wide results and caveats: Spike regions recognized by vaccine-associated CD4 TCRs spanned the protein, led by 160-218 and 743-854.

TCRdb's table, derived via immunoSEQ multiplex PCR, lists solely in-frame clones and lacks some. This sample carries some 180,000 clones, more than 80% of them seen once, and the ten largest clones take less than 4.5%. CDR1 and CDR2 (germline): SGHVS, FQNEAQ. This CDR3 contains 14 residues. Trimming pared 5 bases from V and 0 bases from J, leaving 10 bases between. The receptor was isolated from an adult who received the MenACWY meningococcal vaccine as a control. The chain couples TRBV7-8 to TRBJ2-5, with D possibly TRBD2 on 5 matching bases. The specimen was peripheral blood, collected 28 days after the second dose of the MenACWY control vaccine. The CDR3, as DNA: TGTGCCAGCAGCAACCGGGGAAACCAAGAGACCCAGTACTTC. Its protein product is CASSNRGNQETQYF. Looking up the rest from reference TRBV7-8 and TRBJ2-5 gives the full variable domain: GAGVSQSPRYKVAKRGQDVALRCDPISGHVSLFWYQQALGQGPEFLTYFQNEAQLDKSGLPSDRFFAERPEGSVSTLKIQRTQQEDSAVYLCASSNRGNQETQYFGPGTRLLVL.